This T cell receptor beta chain is drawn from a study of shared clonotypes between healthy human individuals (dated by TCRdb to 2020 to 2021). Context from the whole study: Three men and a couple of women, aged 18 to 49 years, made up the cohort. For each donor, CD4 naive and CD4 memory were each given three plates, CD8 naive was given two plates, and CD8 memory was given one plate. To estimate repertoire size and how much clonotype sharing occurs between individuals, the study deeply sequenced the blood TCR repertoires of five healthy adults. Different laboratories and diverse techniques were used to prepare libraries and sequence TCR repertoires, to increase sequencing depth and limit assay-specific biases. Leukapheresis yielded between about 0.94 and 10 billion PBMCs per donor. Broader findings and caveats from the paper: Sampling was limited to blood, and TCR repertoires in tissue likely differ from TCR repertoires in blood. Larger estimated clonotype richness was generally found for naive subsets than for memory subsets. Rarefaction of sorted-subset datasets indicated incomplete sequencing despite the large sequencing depth. When a few donors were compared, the shared fraction of clonotypes was around 5% for naive CD4, around 3.5% for naive CD8, 2% to 2.5% for memory CD4, and 0.3% to 0.5% for memory CD8. Higher generation probabilities were observed for clonotypes shared by all four sorted-subset donors than for non-shared clonotypes. Pairwise subsampling led to the expectation that sequencing depth would affect the degree of clonotype sharing among donors. The small number of donors limited the genetic and exposure-history diversity represented.

The donors were healthy, HIV-negative adults with no recently reported acute infections or vaccinations. Only Caucasian adults living in Nashville, Tennessee, USA were represented among the donors. CD4+ T cells were enriched by magnetic negative selection; naive cells were then positively selected on CD45RA, and the negative fraction formed the memory subset. Blood was collected by leukapheresis, and PBMCs were isolated by Ficoll-Histopaque density gradient centrifugation and then cryopreserved in liquid nitrogen vapor phase. Purity and quantity of every magnetically sorted T cell population were checked by analytical flow cytometry. Genomic DNA was isolated from every sorted fraction and measured by UV absorbance on a Nanodrop 2000c. CDR1 and CDR2, looked up from the germline V gene, are SGHRS and YFSETQ. The CDR3 starts with the cysteine, ends with the phenylalanine, and has 14 residues. The DNA shown is the 42-base CDR3, in frame from base 1. Trimming at the junction amounts to 5 bases on V and 3 bases on J, and the germline ends lie 15 bases apart.

TCR CDR3 regions were amplified from genomic DNA by multiplex PCR using the deep immunoSEQ assay. Extracted genomic DNA from each cell subset was distributed evenly across all wells of several immunoSEQ 96-well plates, and each plate was treated as a replicate. For sorted subsets, roughly 190 ng of genomic DNA, equivalent to roughly 33,000 T cell genomes, went into each replicate PCR. Purified libraries were quantified with a Qubit 3.0 fluorometer, sized on a Bioanalyzer 2100, and re-quantified with the KAPA Library Quantification kit. Every immunoSEQ 96-well plate was sequenced on a dedicated single-read 150-cycle Illumina NextSeq 550 flow cell. The published analysis was carried out like this. Because the immunoSEQ output included only junctional sequences and no quality scores, the filtering could not be the same as the filtering used for full-length reads. Sequences were annotated with PyIR, a Python wrapper for IgBLAST v1.9, and V/J genes and CDR3 were assigned using IMGT germline references. Reads were filtered out if the reads had weak V/J assignments (E-value above 1e-6), no CDR3, stop codons, out-of-frame junctions, or ambiguous translated residues. V3J clonotypes were defined as sequences sharing an identical inferred V gene, J gene, and CDR3 amino acid sequence. Percentage overlap between repertoires was computed as shared unique clonotypes divided by the size of the smaller repertoire. Three approaches were used to assess repertoire richness: RTK rarefaction, the Chao1 estimator, and Recon v2.1 estimates of unobserved clonotypes. Generation probabilities for all TCRbeta clonotypes obtained by the gDNA method from a handful of donors were computed using OLGA. As stored in TCRdb, this immuneACCESS dataset retains in-frame rearrangements with V and J assigned. A fraction of the clones does not appear; measured against another copy, unresolved V genes explain less than half of the discrepancy, and the remainder lacks a known reason. V and J calls plus clone size are reproduced from that table; the DNA served to infer D and trimming. The sample table records some 2.4 million clones; 80% to 95% of these occur just once. The ten largest clonotypes hold about 0.39% of the sample.

A remark on this clone: Which antigen it targets is not known. Nothing much larger sits one base from this clone, and base qualities are not available.

This TCR derives from a man between 18 and 35 years old in good health. Some clones in this sample may be carry-over from other donors' samples. The sequenced material came from naive CD4+ T cells from PBMCs. Reading the label with the study, this specimen's cell subset or site is: CD45RA+ positively selected. Rearrangement joined TRBV5-1 to TRBJ2-7; the D gene is unclear. The nucleotide sequence reads TGCGCCAGCAGTCCCCAGCCCGGAATCTACGAGCAGTACTTC. It codes for CASSPQPGIYEQYF.